This TCR beta chain was profiled in a study of shared clonotypes between healthy human individuals. Study observations and caveats: Since donors were few, the genetic and exposure-history diversity represented was limited. Across a handful of donors, naive CD4 shared around 5.1%, naive CD8 around 4%, memory CD4 more than 2%, memory CD8 0.4% to 0.5%.

CD8 cells classed as naive were CD45RO-negative and positively selected for CCR7, excluding terminally differentiated effector memory CD45RA+ cells. Adult donors, all healthy and HIV-negative, had no recent acute infections or vaccinations. The donors were all Caucasian adults (living in Nashville, Tennessee). Clones were read by immunoSEQ multiplex PCR, and TCRdb kept only the in-frame ones, dropping some. The repertoire has 550,000 to 750,000 clones, just over 90% of them found once; the top ten carry approximately 24%. The germline V and J ends were trimmed by 8 bases and 5 bases, with 12 bases remaining between them. The germline CDR1 and CDR2 sequences are MNHEY and SVGAGI. The CDR3 is made up of 13 amino acids. This clone was counted a single time. Its antigen is not identified.

The chain recombines TRBV6-5 with TRBJ2-2, with D perhaps TRBD1 (6 bases). The source material was naive CD8+ T cells sorted from blood. The source of this sequence is a man aged 25 to 45 in good health. As DNA, the CDR3 is TGTGCCAGCGATCCAACAGGGACCGGGGAGCTGTTTTTT. This encodes CASDPTGTGELFF.